This T cell receptor beta chain was captured in a study of blood T cell repertoires in COVID-19. Across the study: Sites across the United States, Italy and Spain contributed samples from acute and convalescent COVID-19. Sources were T cells, B-cell-depleted T cells, or PBMCs; the material itself was cDNA or gDNA.

The germline CDR1 and CDR2 sequences are LGHDT and YNNKEL (reference sequence). V trimming: 3 bases; J trimming: 4 bases; junction bases outside the gene matches: 15. The CDR3 has 18 residues. Per the original methods: Amplification with reference gene primers provided the estimates of nucleated cell counts. Produced via immunoSEQ multiplex PCR; TCRdb's table is partial and in-frame only. V, J and clone size reflect that table, while D and trimming were determined from the DNA. The top ten clones hold under 4% of a sample with 450,000 to 500,000 clones, approximately 85% of them seen once. The receptor was isolated from a human donor in a cohort sampled during active COVID-19. This rearrangement joins TRBV3-1 (or the pseudogene TRBV3-2) to TRBJ2-3; TRBD1 matches 8 bases. Sequenced sample: peripheral blood. Written as DNA, the CDR3 is TGTGCCAGCAGCCACTCAGGGTTGATACAGGGGGGCGCAGATACGCAGTATTTT. As protein: CASSHSGLIQGGADTQYF.